The table lists the clone carrying this T cell receptor beta chain with many counts. Its specificity is unknown. Germline V gene lookup returns CDR1 SGHDN and CDR2 FVKESK. The CDR3 contains 15 residues. Trimming took off 2 bases at V and 0 bases at J, with 11 bases between the two ends. TCRdb reprocessed the multiplex PCR reads with MiXCR, giving one entry per CDR3 protein. The data hold tens of thousands of distinct CDR3 sequences, with roughly 28% observed a single time. The sample comes from a study of breast tumors, draining lymph nodes, adjacent tissues. Study-level results: Tumors had less TCR diversity than lymph nodes, more than nontumor tissue. Findings are consistent with lymph node origin and intratumoral expansion of most tumor T cells.

Samples came from axillary lymph nodes draining the breast cancer. The TCR originated in a female donor with breast cancer. Some clones in this sample may be carry-over from other donors' samples. Material for sequencing was axillary lymph node tissue. The chain is built from TRBV14 and TRBJ2-7; unclear D gene. The CDR3 loop is CASSQIAYSSYEQYF. The DNA of the CDR3 is TGTGCCAGCAGCCAAATCGCCTACAGCTCCTACGAGCAGTACTTC.